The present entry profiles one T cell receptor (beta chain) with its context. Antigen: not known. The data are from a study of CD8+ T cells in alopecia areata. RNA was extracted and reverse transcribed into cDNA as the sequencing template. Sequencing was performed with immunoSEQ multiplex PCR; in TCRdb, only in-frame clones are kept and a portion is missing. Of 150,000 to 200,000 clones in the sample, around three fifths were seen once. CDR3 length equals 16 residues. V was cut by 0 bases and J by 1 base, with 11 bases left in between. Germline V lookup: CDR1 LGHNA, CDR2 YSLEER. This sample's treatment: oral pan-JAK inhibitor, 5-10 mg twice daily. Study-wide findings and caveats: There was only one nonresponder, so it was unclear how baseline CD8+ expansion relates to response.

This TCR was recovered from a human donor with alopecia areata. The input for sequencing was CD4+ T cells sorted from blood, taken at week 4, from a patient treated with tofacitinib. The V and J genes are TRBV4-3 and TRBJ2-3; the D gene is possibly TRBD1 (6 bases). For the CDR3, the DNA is TGCGCCAGCAGCCAAGATCAGGGGCTGGGCACAGATACGCAGTATTTT. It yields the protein CASSQDQGLGTDTQYF.